This T cell receptor (beta chain) was documented in a study of T cell repertoires in cytomegalovirus infection. Across the whole study: TCR beta signatures that were public indicated CMV infection and matching HLA type. General study points: In two of eight donors, the top clonotype was HLA-C-restricted CMV-specific. Frequencies of public TCR beta families were cumulated, and this identified carriers of CMV plus the relevant HLA.

This clonotype occurred many times. Its specificity is not known. One entry per CDR3 protein, called by TCRdb with MiXCR from the reads. The data hold 480,000 or so distinct CDR3 sequences, with about 11% observed a single time. Material: PBMCs. The receptor comes from a human donor in good health (CMV status not recorded). Some clones in this sample may be carry-over from other donors' samples.

The CDR3 nucleotides are TGTGCCAGCAGCCCACGACTAGCGGGGGGGTCCTCCTACAATGAGCAGTTCTTC. This gives the protein CASSPRLAGGSSYNEQFF. The chain joins TRBV7-9 to TRBJ2-1; 14 nucleotides align to TRBD2. This CDR3 has 18 amino acids. Germline V gene sequence: CDR1 SEHNR, CDR2 FQNEAQ (reference sequence). J lost 0 bases, V lost 5 bases, and 6 bases had no gene match.